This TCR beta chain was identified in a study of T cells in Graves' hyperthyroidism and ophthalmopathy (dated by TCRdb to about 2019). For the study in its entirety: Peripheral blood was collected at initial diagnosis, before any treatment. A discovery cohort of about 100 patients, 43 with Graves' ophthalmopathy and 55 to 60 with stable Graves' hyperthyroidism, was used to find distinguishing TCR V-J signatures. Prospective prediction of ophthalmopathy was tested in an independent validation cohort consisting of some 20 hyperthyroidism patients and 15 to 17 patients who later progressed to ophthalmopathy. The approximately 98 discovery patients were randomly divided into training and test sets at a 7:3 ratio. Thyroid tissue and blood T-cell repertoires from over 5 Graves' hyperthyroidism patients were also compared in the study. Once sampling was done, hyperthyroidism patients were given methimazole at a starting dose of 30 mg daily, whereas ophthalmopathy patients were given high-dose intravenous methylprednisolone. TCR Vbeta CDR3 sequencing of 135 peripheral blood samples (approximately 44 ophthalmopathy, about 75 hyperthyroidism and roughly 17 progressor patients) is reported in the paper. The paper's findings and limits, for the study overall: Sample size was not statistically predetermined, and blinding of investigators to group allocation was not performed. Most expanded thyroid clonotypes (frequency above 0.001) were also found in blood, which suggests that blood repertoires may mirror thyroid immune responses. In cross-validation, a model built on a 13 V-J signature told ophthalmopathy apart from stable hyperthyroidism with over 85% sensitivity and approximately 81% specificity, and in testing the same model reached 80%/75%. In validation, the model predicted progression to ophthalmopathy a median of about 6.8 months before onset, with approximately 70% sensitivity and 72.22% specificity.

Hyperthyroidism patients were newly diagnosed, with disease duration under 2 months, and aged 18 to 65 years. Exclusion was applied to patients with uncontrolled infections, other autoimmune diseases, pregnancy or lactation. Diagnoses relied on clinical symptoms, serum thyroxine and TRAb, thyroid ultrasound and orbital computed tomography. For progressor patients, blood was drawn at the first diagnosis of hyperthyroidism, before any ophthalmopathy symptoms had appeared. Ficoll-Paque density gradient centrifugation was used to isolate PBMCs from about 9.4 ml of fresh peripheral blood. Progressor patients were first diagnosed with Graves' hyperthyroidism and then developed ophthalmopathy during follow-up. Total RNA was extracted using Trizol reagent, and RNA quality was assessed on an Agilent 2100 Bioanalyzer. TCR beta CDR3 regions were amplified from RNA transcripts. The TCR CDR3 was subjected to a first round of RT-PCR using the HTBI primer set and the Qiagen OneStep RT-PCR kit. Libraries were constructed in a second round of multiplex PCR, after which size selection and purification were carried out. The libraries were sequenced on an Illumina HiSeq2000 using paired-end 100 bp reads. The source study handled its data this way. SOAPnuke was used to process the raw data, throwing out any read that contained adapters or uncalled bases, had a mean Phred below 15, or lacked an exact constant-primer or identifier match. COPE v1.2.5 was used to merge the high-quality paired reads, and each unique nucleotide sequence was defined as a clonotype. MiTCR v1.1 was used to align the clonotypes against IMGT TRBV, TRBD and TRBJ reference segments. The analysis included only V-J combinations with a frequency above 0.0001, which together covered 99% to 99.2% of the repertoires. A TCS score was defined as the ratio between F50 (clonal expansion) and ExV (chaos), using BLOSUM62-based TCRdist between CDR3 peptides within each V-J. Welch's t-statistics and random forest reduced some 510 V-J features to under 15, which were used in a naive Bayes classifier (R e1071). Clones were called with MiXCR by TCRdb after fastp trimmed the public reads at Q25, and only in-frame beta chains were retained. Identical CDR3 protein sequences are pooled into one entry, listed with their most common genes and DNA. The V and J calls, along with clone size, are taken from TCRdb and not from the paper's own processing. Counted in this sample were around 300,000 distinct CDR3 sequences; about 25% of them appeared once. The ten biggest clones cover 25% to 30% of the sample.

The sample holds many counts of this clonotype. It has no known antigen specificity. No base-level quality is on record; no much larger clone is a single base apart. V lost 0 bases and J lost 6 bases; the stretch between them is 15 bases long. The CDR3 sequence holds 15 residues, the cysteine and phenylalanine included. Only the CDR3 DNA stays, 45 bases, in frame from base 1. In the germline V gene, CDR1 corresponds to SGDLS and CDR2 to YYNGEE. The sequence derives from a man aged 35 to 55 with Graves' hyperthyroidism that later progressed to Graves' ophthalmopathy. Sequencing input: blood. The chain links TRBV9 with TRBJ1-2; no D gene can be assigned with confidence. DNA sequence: TGTGCCAGCAGCGTAGCTACGTTGGCCTGGGATGGCTACACCTTC. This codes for CASSVATLAWDGYTF.